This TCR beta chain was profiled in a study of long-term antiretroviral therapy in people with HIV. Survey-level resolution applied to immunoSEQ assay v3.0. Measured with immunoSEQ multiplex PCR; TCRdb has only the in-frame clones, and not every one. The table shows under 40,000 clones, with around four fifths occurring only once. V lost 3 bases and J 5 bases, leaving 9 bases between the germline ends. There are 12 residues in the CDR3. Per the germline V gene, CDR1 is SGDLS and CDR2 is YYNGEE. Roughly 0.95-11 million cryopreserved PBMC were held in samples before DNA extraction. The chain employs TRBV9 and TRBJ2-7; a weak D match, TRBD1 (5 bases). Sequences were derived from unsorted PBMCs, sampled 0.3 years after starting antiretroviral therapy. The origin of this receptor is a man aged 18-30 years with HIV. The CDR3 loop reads CASSGGGHEQYF. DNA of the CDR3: TGTGCCAGCAGCGGGGGCGGACACGAGCAGTACTTC. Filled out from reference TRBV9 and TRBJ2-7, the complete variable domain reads DSGVTQTPKHLITATGQRVTLRCSPRSGDLSVYWYQQSLDQGLQFLIQYYNGEERAKGNILERFSAQQFPDLHSELNLSSLELGDSALYFCASSGGGHEQYFGPGTRLTVT.